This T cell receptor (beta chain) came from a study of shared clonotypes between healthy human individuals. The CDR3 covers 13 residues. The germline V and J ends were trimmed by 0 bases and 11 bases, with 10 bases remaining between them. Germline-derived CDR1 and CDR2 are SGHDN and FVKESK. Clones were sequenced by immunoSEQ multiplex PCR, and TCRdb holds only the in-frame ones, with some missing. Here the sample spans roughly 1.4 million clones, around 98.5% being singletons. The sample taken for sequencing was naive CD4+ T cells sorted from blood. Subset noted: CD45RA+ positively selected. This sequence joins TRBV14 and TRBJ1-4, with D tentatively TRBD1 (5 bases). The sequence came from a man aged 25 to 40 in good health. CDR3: CASSQDYRDKLFF. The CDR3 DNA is TGTGCCAGCAGCCAAGATTACCGGGACAAACTGTTTTTT.